Below are 32 T cell receptor beta chains sequenced from a single sample in a study of blood T cell repertoires in COVID-19. The table came from immunoSEQ multiplex PCR; TCRdb's copy has only in-frame clones and leaves some out. There are 30,000 to 40,000 clones in the sample; just over 90% occur only once, and approximately 0.94% lies in the top ten. Material for sequencing was peripheral blood. The receptors here all came from a male donor with active COVID-19.

The chain links TRBV7-8 to TRBJ1-6, with D perhaps matching TRBD1 (5 bases). V lost 5 bases and J 6 bases, leaving 20 bases between the germline ends. This CDR3 comprises 17 residues. CDR1 is SGHVS and CDR2 is FQNEAQ in the germline V gene. CDR3 amino acids: CASSLEDRLRGNSPLHF. DNA for the CDR3: TGTGCCAGCAGCCTAGAAGATCGCCTTAGGGGTAATTCACCCCTCCACTTT.

The chain links TRBV10-3 to TRBJ1-2; 8 bases are a match to TRBD1. CDR1 ENHRY and CDR2 SYGVKD come from the germline V gene. Trimming took 2 bases from V and 6 from J; bases not matched to a gene: 11. This CDR3 contains 16 residues. The CDR3 is CAISETGQVDLDGYTF. CDR3 in DNA: TGTGCCATCAGTGAGACGGGACAGGTGGATCTAGATGGCTACACCTTC.

The chain joins TRBV27 to TRBJ1-1; D is ambiguous. The germline gives CDR1 MNHEY, CDR2 SMNVEV (reference sequence). The length of the CDR3 is 14 residues. The V end lost 2 bases, the J end lost 1 base, and 8 bases lay between the germline ends. Here the CDR3 reads CASSLNGWNTEAFF. CDR3 sequence (DNA): TGTGCCAGCAGTTTAAACGGGTGGAACACTGAAGCTTTCTTT.

The gene calls are TRBV20-1 and TRBJ2-1, with D uncertain. The CDR3 has 11 residues. Trimming took 3 bases from V and 5 from J, leaving 5 bases between them. Per germline, CDR1 DFQATT and CDR2 SNEGSKA (reference sequence). CDR3 DNA sequence: TGCAGTGCTAGTAAGCACAATGAGCAGTTCTTC. Its protein is CSASKHNEQFF.

V gene TRBV10-3 combines with J gene TRBJ1-2; 9 bases map to TRBD1. The CDR3 length is 15 residues. The germline gives CDR1 ENHRY, CDR2 SYGVKD. V trimming: 6 bases; J trimming: 3 bases; junction bases outside the gene matches: 8. DNA of the CDR3: TGTGCCATCAGACCACAGGGGGCGCGGGACTATGGCTACACCTTC. This translates into CAIRPQGARDYGYTF.

The chain joins TRBV18 to TRBJ2-7, with 8 bases that match TRBD1. This CDR3 is 14 amino acids long. Germline CDR1 KGHSH, CDR2 LQKENI. Trimming cost V 5 bases and J 1 base; bases outside gene matches: 4. The CDR3 sequence: CASSEDRGSYEQYF. CDR3 DNA: TGTGCCAGCTCAGAAGACAGGGGATCCTACGAGCAGTACTTC.

The chain joins TRBV4-1 to TRBJ1-2; D perhaps matches TRBD1 (6 bases). Trimming removed 1 base at V and 7 bases at J, with 16 bases between. Germline lookup yields CDR1 MGHRA and CDR2 YSYEKL. The CDR3 is 15 residues long. The chain's CDR3 is CASSQAPGGRLGYTF. The CDR3 DNA reads as TGCGCCAGCAGCCAAGCCCCGGGGGGGCGCCTTGGCTACACCTTC.

This clone was detected only a few times. The chain links TRBV18 to TRBJ1-6; D is perhaps TRBD1 (6 bases). Trimming removed 4 bases at V and 5 bases at J, with 15 bases between. Germline lookup yields CDR1 KGHSH and CDR2 LQKENI. The CDR3 length is 16 residues. The chain's CDR3 is CASSLATGTNNSPLHF. As DNA, the CDR3 is TGTGCCAGCTCACTCGCGACAGGAACGAATAATTCACCCCTCCACTTT.

This rearrangement joins TRBV5-4 to TRBJ2-3, with D possibly matching TRBD1 (5 bases). The CDR3 covers 13 residues. V lost 3 bases and J lost 8, with 13 bases in between. Germline CDR1 SGHNT, CDR2 YYREEE (reference sequence). This chain's CDR3 is CASSYPQGATQYF. The DNA for the CDR3 is TGTGCCAGCAGCTACCCCCAAGGGGCTACGCAGTATTTT.

The V call is TRBV5-4, the J call TRBJ2-1; 8 nucleotides align to TRBD2. The J segment lost 8 bases and the V segment lost 2 bases, leaving 3 bases of the junction unmatched. This CDR3 region has 13 residues. Germline values: CDR1 SGHNT, CDR2 YYREEE (reference sequence). CDR3 region: CASSFLRGDEQFF. CDR3 nucleotides: TGTGCCAGCAGCTTCTTGCGGGGGGATGAGCAGTTCTTC.

V usage is TRBV9 and J usage is TRBJ1-2, with a weak D call TRBD1 (5 bases). CDR1 and CDR2 from the germline V gene are SGDLS and YYNGEE. The CDR3 has 15 residues. V shed 2 bases and J shed 8 bases, with 19 bases lying between them. The CDR3 nucleotides are TGTGCCAGCAGCGTCAGTGCAGGGATACTAACGGGCTACACCTTC. It codes for CASSVSAGILTGYTF.

The chain links TRBV3-1 (or the pseudogene TRBV3-2) to TRBJ2-7; maybe TRBD2 (7 bases). The V gene's germline CDR1 is LGHDT and CDR2 YNNKEL (reference sequence). V shed 4 bases and J shed 5 bases, with 15 bases lying between them. The CDR3 has 14 amino acids. The DNA for the CDR3 is TGTGCCAGCAGCCGCTCCGGGGGGCAGAACGAGCAGTACTTC. It translates to CASSRSGGQNEQYF.

The gene calls are TRBV6-2 or TRBV6-3 and TRBJ1-1, with 7 nucleotides matching TRBD1. V shed 6 bases, J shed 9 bases, and the junction held 16 bases outside the gene matches. The CDR3 loop spans 15 amino acids. From germline, CDR1 is MNHEY and CDR2 SVGEGT. CDR3 in amino acids: CASSQTRIGTVKAFF. CDR3 nucleotides: TGTGCCAGCAGCCAAACTAGGATTGGGACAGTCAAAGCTTTCTTT.

The rearrangement joins TRBV5-1 to TRBJ1-3, with D maybe TRBD1 (5 bases). The CDR3 consists of 15 residues. V was shortened by 0 bases and J by 1 base, with 8 bases between the two germline ends. The V gene's germline CDR1 is SGHRS and CDR2 YFSETQ. The CDR3: CASSLDGGSGNTIYF. In DNA, the CDR3 is TGCGCCAGCAGCTTGGACGGGGGTTCTGGAAACACCATATATTTT.

The V call is TRBV21-1, the J call TRBJ2-1; TRBD1, the table's D call, lacks a check against the DNA. TRBV21-1 is noted as a pseudogene. There are 15 residues in the CDR3. CDR3 in amino acids: CAGHRPKGLLDEQFF. CDR3 DNA: TGTGCCGGGCACAGGCCAAAGGGGCTATTGGATGAGCAGTTCTTC.

CDR3 in amino acids: CASSPPGGRGSYGYTF. The CDR3 DNA reads TGTGCCAGCTCACCACCGGGGGGGCGTGGGAGCTATGGCTACACCTTC. The genes are TRBV18 and TRBJ1-2; a possible D gene is TRBD1 (6 bases). Germline CDR1 is KGHSH and CDR2 is LQKENI. This CDR3 region has 16 residues. Trimming removed 0 bases from V and 4 bases from J, with 15 bases in between.

The chain uses TRBV2 and TRBJ2-7, with a weak D call TRBD2 (6 bases). CDR3 length: 13 residues. Germline values: CDR1 SNHLY, CDR2 FYNNEI. Trimming removed 6 bases at V and 6 bases at J, with 15 bases between. CDR3: CASRGDSLGEQYF. CDR3 sequence (DNA): TGTGCCAGCAGGGGGGACTCCCTCGGCGAGCAGTACTTC.

The chain combines TRBV11-3 with TRBJ1-4; 10 positions match TRBD1. CDR1 SGHNT and CDR2 YENEEA come from the germline V gene. The trim removed 5 bases at V and 6 bases at J, leaving 6 bases unmatched. The CDR3 length is 15 residues. Written as DNA, the CDR3 is TGTGCCAGCAGCCGAAGGACAGGGGGTTATGAAAAACTGTTTTTT. This encodes CASSRRTGGYEKLFF.

This chain connects TRBV6-1 to TRBJ2-3; 10 bases are a match to TRBD2. V lost 2 bases, J lost 2 bases, and 10 bases stayed unmatched. The germline V gene encodes CDR1 MNHNS and CDR2 SASEGT. The CDR3 length is 18 residues. CDR3 sequence: CASSERAGGELYTDTQYF. In nucleotides, the CDR3 is TGTGCCAGCAGTGAAAGAGCGGGGGGGGAACTATACACAGATACGCAGTATTTT.

J is TRBJ1-2 and V is TRBV13; TRBD1 aligns across 9 bases. This CDR3 has 15 residues. The ends lost 2 bases at V and 4 bases at J; junction bases unmatched: 5. Germline-derived CDR1 and CDR2 are PRHDT and FYEKMQ (reference sequence). The CDR3 DNA follows: TGTGCCAGCAGCTTACAAGGGACAGGGCTCTATGGCTACACCTTC. This translates into CASSLQGTGLYGYTF.

The chain combines TRBV4-2 with TRBJ1-1, with 8 bases that match TRBD1. Germline CDR1 LGHNA, CDR2 YNFKEQ. The V segment lost 2 bases and the J segment 7 bases; nucleotides outside the gene matches: 6. The CDR3 extends over 14 amino acids. DNA of the CDR3: TGTGCCAGCAGCCAACAGGGGGCCCCAAATGAAGCTTTCTTT. This codes for CASSQQGAPNEAFF.

The CDR3 protein is CATSSRQGIGEQFF. The DNA of the CDR3 is TGTGCCACCAGTTCGCGGCAGGGGATAGGTGAGCAGTTCTTC. The chain links TRBV24-1 to TRBJ2-1; the D gene is possibly TRBD1 (6 bases). With 6 bases removed from V and 9 bases from J, the gap between germline ends came to 17 bases. In germline, CDR1 is KGHDR, CDR2 SFDVKD. The CDR3 contains 14 residues.

Here the CDR3 reads CASSLSYSSYNEQFF. In nucleotides, the CDR3 is TGTGCCAGCAGCCTCTCGTATAGCTCCTACAATGAGCAGTTCTTC. The chain has TRBV7-2 and TRBJ2-1, with D unresolved. V dropped 5 bases and J dropped 0 bases, with 11 bases sitting between them. The CDR3 is 15 residues long. CDR1 and CDR2 (germline): SGHTA, FQGNSA. Combining the CDR3 with reference TRBV7-2 and TRBJ2-1 gives the whole variable domain GAGVSQSPSNKVTEKGKDVELRCDPISGHTALYWYRQSLGQGLEFLIYFQGNSAPDKSGLPSDRFSAERTGGSVSTLTIQRTQQEDSAVYLCASSLSYSSYNEQFFGPGTRLTVL.

The chain links TRBV10-1 to TRBJ1-5; D is undetermined. Germline loops: CDR1 WNHNN, CDR2 SYGVQD (reference sequence). Trimming took off 0 bases at V and 5 bases at J, with 20 bases between the two ends. This CDR3 spans 18 amino acids. This chain's CDR3 is CASSESFRTGIGYQPQHF. The CDR3 nucleotides read TGCGCCAGCAGTGAGTCCTTTCGGACGGGGATAGGGTATCAGCCCCAGCATTTT.

The table lists this clone with a count of one. The V and J genes are TRBV18 and TRBJ1-1; 8 nucleotides align to TRBD1. This CDR3 has 18 residues. The germline gives CDR1 KGHSH, CDR2 LQKENI. V shed 3 bases and J 1 base; nucleotides not matched to a gene: 13. CDR3 protein: CASSPGQETGATNTEAFF. CDR3 DNA: TGTGCCAGCTCACCTGGACAAGAGACAGGGGCGACGAACACTGAAGCTTTCTTT.

This chain joins TRBV6-5 and TRBJ1-2; the D gene is possibly TRBD1 (5 bases). The CDR3 length is 13 residues. The V gene's germline CDR1 is MNHEY and CDR2 SVGAGI. Trimming took off 9 bases at V and 2 bases at J, with 13 bases between the two ends. The CDR3, as DNA: TGTGCCAGTAAAATTCAGGGAAACTATGGCTACACCTTC. It specifies CASKIQGNYGYTF.

The V call is TRBV12-5, the J call TRBJ2-3; 8 nucleotides line up with TRBD2. V dropped 7 bases and J dropped 0; count of bases not matched to a gene: 9. The CDR3 is 16 residues long. The germline gives CDR1 LGHNT, CDR2 FRNRAP. The CDR3 nucleotides are TGTGCTAGTGCCCCCGGGGGGGAATATAGCACAGATACGCAGTATTTT. Its protein is CASAPGGEYSTDTQYF.

Details on this clone: One end of the junction does not line up with germline, which may come from a read error. CDR3 amino acids: CASSLKAGTARF. Written as DNA, the CDR3 is TGTGCCAGCAGCTTAAAAGCCGGGACAGCGAGATTC. The rearrangement joins TRBV13 to TRBJ1-2; 7 nucleotides match TRBD1. Germline CDR1 PRHDT, CDR2 FYEKMQ (reference sequence). The CDR3 runs 12 residues. The full variable domain, in which reference TRBV13 and TRBJ1-2 provide the parts outside the CDR3, is AAGVIQSPRHLIKEKRETATLKCYPIPRHDTVYWYQQGPGQDPQFLISFYEKMQSDKGSIPDRFSAQQFSDYHSELNMSSLELGDSALYFCASSLKAGTARFGSGTRLTVV.

The rearrangement joins TRBV6-5 to TRBJ2-5; perhaps TRBD2 as D (6 bases). CDR3 length: 16 residues. Per germline, CDR1 MNHEY and CDR2 SVGAGI. Trimming removed 0 bases at V and 5 bases at J, with 16 bases between. The CDR3 coding sequence is TGTGCCAGCAGTTACTCGGACTACGGTGGTCCGGAGACCCAGTACTTC. This translates into CASSYSDYGGPETQYF.

This chain uses TRBV9 with TRBJ2-7, with D possibly being TRBD1 (6 bases). Trimming shortened V by 3 bases and J by 5 bases, and 12 bases separated the two germline ends. Germline CDR1 is SGDLS and CDR2 is YYNGEE. There are 13 residues in the CDR3. CDR3 DNA sequence: TGTGCCAGCAGCGGACATACAGGGAACGAGCAGTACTTC. This encodes CASSGHTGNEQYF. Full variable domain (missing parts from reference TRBV9 and TRBJ2-7): DSGVTQTPKHLITATGQRVTLRCSPRSGDLSVYWYQQSLDQGLQFLIQYYNGEERAKGNILERFSAQQFPDLHSELNLSSLELGDSALYFCASSGHTGNEQYFGPGTRLTVT.

This sequence joins TRBV18 and TRBJ1-1; 9 bases fit TRBD1. The CDR3 runs to 15 residues. The germline CDR1 and CDR2 sequences are KGHSH and LQKENI. V trimming: 4 bases; J trimming: 3 bases; junction bases outside the gene matches: 6. Here the CDR3 reads CASSLGQGSDTEAFF. For the CDR3, the DNA is TGTGCCAGCTCACTAGGACAGGGGTCGGACACTGAAGCTTTCTTT.

The chain has TRBV7-9 and TRBJ2-1; 9 bases align to TRBD1. Unmatched junction bases numbered 6, after V lost 5 bases and J lost 4 bases. Germline CDR1 reads SEHNR; CDR2 reads FQNEAQ (reference sequence). The CDR3 contains 15 residues. As DNA, the CDR3 is TGTGCCAGCAGCCAGGGACAGGGCGTTTACAATGAGCAGTTCTTC. Amino acids: CASSQGQGVYNEQFF. Combining the CDR3 with reference TRBV7-9 and TRBJ2-1 gives the whole variable domain DTGVSQNPRHKITKRGQNVTFRCDPISEHNRLYWYRQTLGQGPEFLTYFQNEAQLEKSRLLSDRFSAERPKGSFSTLEIQRTEQGDSAMYLCASSQGQGVYNEQFFGPGTRLTVL.